This TCR beta chain was retrieved from a study of somatic mutations in cytotoxic T cells in rheumatoid arthritis. Study-level results: The CD8+ clonality of rheumatoid arthritis patients increased with age, whereas that of healthy controls did not. Age-matched healthy controls and rheumatoid arthritis patients had CD8+ T-cell clonality that did not differ significantly.

Sequencing used immunoSEQ multiplex PCR; TCRdb keeps in-frame clones, though not all of them. The sample consists of 9,500 to 15,000 clones, 75% to 90% of them appearing once. Germline loops: CDR1 SEHNR, CDR2 FQNEAQ (reference sequence). With 5 bases removed from V and 4 bases from J, the gap between germline ends came to 7 bases. The CDR3 length is 12 residues. Concerning this clone: Its target is unknown.

CD4+ and CD8+ cells were isolated by positive magnetic bead selection, with purity checked by flow cytometry. Sequencing input: CD8+ T cells sorted from blood. The sequence was obtained from a woman aged 55-70 years in good health. The chain employs TRBV7-9 and TRBJ2-3; D may be TRBD1 (6 bases). The CDR3 spells CASSAGADTQYF. CDR3 bases: TGTGCCAGCAGCGCAGGGGCAGATACGCAGTATTTT.